The 3 T cell receptor beta chains reported below all come from one sample, sequenced in a study of blood T cell repertoires in COVID-19. Sequenced by immunoSEQ multiplex PCR; TCRdb stores in-frame clones only, minus some. The sample has 40,000 or so clones, nearly 90% seen once. Sequencing used peripheral blood. The source of these receptors is a man in his sixties with COVID-19, enrolled during active disease.

This chain joins TRBV7-8 and TRBJ1-6, with a possible D match to TRBD1 (6 bases). V lost 1 base, J lost 7 bases, and 11 bases lay in between. CDR1 and CDR2 from the germline V gene are SGHVS and FQNEAQ. This CDR3 spans 15 amino acids. CDR3 coding DNA: TGTGCCAGCAGCTTAGTGGGACATGGCAATTCACCCCTCCACTTT. It codes for CASSLVGHGNSPLHF.

This chain connects TRBV13 to TRBJ1-1, with D uncertain. The ends were cut back, 5 bases at V and 4 bases at J, with 8 bases in the middle. This CDR3 has 12 amino acids. The germline CDR1 and CDR2 sequences are PRHDT and FYEKMQ (reference sequence). CDR3 in DNA: TGTGCCAGCAGCCTCCCTAGCACTGAAGCTTTCTTT. Translating it yields CASSLPSTEAFF.

The gene calls are TRBV27 and TRBJ1-6; 8 bases are shared with TRBD1. Germline trimming cut 6 bases from V and 7 bases from J; bases unmatched to any gene: 5. The CDR3 runs to 14 residues. The germline gives CDR1 MNHEY, CDR2 SMNVEV (reference sequence). The CDR3 coding sequence is TGTGCCAGCAGGGACCGGACAGGGAATTCACCCCTCCACTTT. This encodes CASRDRTGNSPLHF.